The next 20 T cell receptor beta chains were all read from a single sample in a study of CD8+CD57+ T cells in acquired aplastic anemia. Genomic DNA templated the TCR beta VDJ and CDR3 profiling. TCRdb re-derived calls from the reads in MiXCR, one entry per CDR3 protein. The profile shows around 200,000 distinct CDR3 sequences, 40% to 55% of them singletons. Those patients picked for sequencing had displayed CD8+CD57+ cell expansion on flow cytometry. The sequencing input was sorted CD4+, CD8+, or CD8+CD57+ T cells (not recorded which) from PBMCs. The receptors were gathered from a human donor with aplastic anemia.

In its sample, this clonotype was seen once. This chain links TRBV20-1 with TRBJ2-5, with 9 bases lining up with TRBD2. Per the germline V gene, CDR1 is DFQATT and CDR2 is SNEGSKA (reference sequence). The CDR3 is 13 amino acids. V dropped 5 bases and J dropped 4; count of bases not matched to a gene: 5. This chain's CDR3 is CSAPGTSLETQYF. The CDR3 nucleotides read TGCAGTGCTCCCGGGACTAGCTTAGAGACCCAGTACTTC.

This clonotype was counted once. The junction departs from germline at one end; a sequencing error may be responsible. V and J are TRBV20-1 and TRBJ1-2, with D possibly matching TRBD1 (6 bases). This CDR3 region has 12 residues. Per germline, CDR1 DFQATT and CDR2 SNEGSKA (reference sequence). The chain's CDR3 is CSAGDTFYGYTF. CDR3 DNA: TGCAGTGCTGGGGACACCTTTTATGGCTATACCTTC.

This clonotype was counted at least ten times. V usage is TRBV5-1 and J usage is TRBJ1-6, with D perhaps TRBD1 (5 bases). CDR1 SGHRS and CDR2 YFSETQ come from the germline V gene. Trimming stripped 1 base from V and 9 bases from J, with 14 bases between. CDR3 length: 15 residues. DNA of the CDR3: TGCGCCAGCAGCTTGAGGGAAGGGGCGAGTTCACCCCTCCACTTT. Its translation is CASSLREGASSPLHF. The variable domain in full, with the rest retrieved from reference TRBV5-1 and TRBJ1-6, is KAGVTQTPRYLIKTRGQQVTLSCSPISGHRSVSWYQQTPGQGLQFLFEYFSETQRNKGNFPGRFSGRQFSNSRSEMNVSTLELGDSALYLCASSLREGASSPLHFGNGTRLTVT.

J is TRBJ2-7 and V is TRBV3-1; no reliable D call. CDR1 and CDR2 from the germline V gene are LGHDT and YNNKEL (reference sequence). This CDR3 is built from 14 residues. V lost 3 bases and J lost 2, with 11 bases in between. The DNA of the CDR3 is TGTGCCAGCAGCCATAGTGGGGTTCCCTACGAGCAGTACTTC. Its translation: CASSHSGVPYEQYF.

This clonotype was observed a single time. The chain has TRBV9 and TRBJ2-3; maybe TRBD2 (5 bases). V was trimmed by 0 bases and J by 7 bases, leaving 6 bases between them. The CDR3 is made up of 12 amino acids. Germline V gene lookup returns CDR1 SGDLS and CDR2 YYNGEE. The CDR3 loop reads CASSVGGHTQYF. CDR3 nucleotides: TGTGCCAGCAGCGTAGGAGGGCATACGCAGTATTTT.

The chain carries TRBV15 and TRBJ1-3; no clear D gene. Germline CDR1 and CDR2: LNHNV and YYDKDF (reference sequence). This CDR3 is 16 amino acids long. V shed 0 bases and J shed 0 bases, with 9 bases lying between them. The CDR3 sequence is CATSRDYGSSGNTIYF. DNA for the CDR3: TGTGCCACCAGCAGAGACTACGGGAGCTCTGGAAACACCATATATTTT.

This clonotype came up many times. The rearrangement links TRBV20-1 to TRBJ2-3, with D possibly matching TRBD1 (6 bases). The CDR3 spans 15 residues. The germline V gene encodes CDR1 DFQATT and CDR2 SNEGSKA (reference sequence). Trimming shortened V by 0 bases and J by 0 bases, and 10 bases separated the two germline ends. Here the CDR3 DNA reads TGCAGTGCTAGAGAAGGGGGAACCAGCACAGATACGCAGTATTTT. Translating it yields CSAREGGTSTDTQYF.

At least ten counts were recorded for this clonotype. This rearrangement joins TRBV5-1 to TRBJ2-3; 10 positions match TRBD1. Looked up from germline, CDR1 is SGHRS and CDR2 is YFSETQ. The CDR3 has 15 residues. The V and J ends lost 4 bases and 3 bases, in that order; junction bases with no gene match: 5. The CDR3 here is CASSAGQGLTDTQYF. DNA of the CDR3: TGCGCCAGCAGCGCGGGACAGGGGTTGACAGATACGCAGTATTTT.

The chain links TRBV3-1 to TRBJ2-7; 7 nucleotides line up with TRBD2. Germline CDR1 reads LGHDT; CDR2 reads YNNKEL (reference sequence). V lost 1 base to trimming and J lost 6 bases; unmatched junction nucleotides: 6. CDR3 length equals 14 residues. CDR3 in amino acids: CASSQGAGLSEQYF. CDR3 nucleotides: TGTGCCAGCAGCCAAGGGGCGGGACTATCCGAGCAGTACTTC.

This clonotype was found a few times. This chain connects TRBV6-1 to TRBJ2-1, with 10 bases fitting TRBD1. CDR3 length equals 16 residues. Unmatched junction bases numbered 13, after V lost 6 bases and J lost 8 bases. Germline lookup yields CDR1 MNHNS and CDR2 SASEGT. The CDR3 coding sequence is TGTGCCAGCAGCTCCCTTCGACAGGGGGCTAACTATGAGCAGTTCTTC. The encoded protein is CASSSLRQGANYEQFF.

This chain links TRBV15 with TRBJ2-5, with a tentative D call TRBD2 (6 bases). V lost 2 bases and J 1 base, leaving 11 bases between the germline ends. The CDR3 has 15 amino acids. CDR1 is LNHNV and CDR2 is YYDKDF in the germline V gene (reference sequence). The CDR3 coding sequence is TGTGCCACCAGCAGACAATCTAGCGCCCAAGAGACCCAGTACTTC. This gives the protein CATSRQSSAQETQYF.

The rearrangement joins TRBV29-1 to TRBJ2-7; D not resolved. With 4 bases removed from V and 4 bases from J, the gap between germline ends came to 20 bases. This CDR3 has 15 residues. The V gene's germline CDR1 is SQVTM and CDR2 ANQGSEA. This chain's CDR3 is CSVVPPTRVAYEQYF. CDR3 nucleotide sequence: TGCAGCGTTGTTCCCCCAACCCGGGTGGCGTACGAGCAGTACTTC.

This chain connects TRBV12-3 or TRBV12-4 to TRBJ1-5, with D uncertain. V lost 6 bases and J lost 1, with 10 bases in between. The CDR3 totals 14 residues. The CDR3 region is CASSYTASNQPQHF. The CDR3 DNA follows: TGTGCCAGCAGCTATACAGCGAGCAATCAGCCCCAGCATTTT.

V is TRBV19 and J is TRBJ1-2, with D hard to call. Germline CDR1 is LNHDA and CDR2 is SQIVND (reference sequence). The V end was cut by 8 bases, the J end by 7 bases, with 11 bases between. The CDR3 sequence is 11 residues long. CDR3 amino acids: CASGSWGGYTF. In DNA form, the CDR3 reads TGTGCCAGTGGCAGTTGGGGTGGCTACACCTTC.

The chain carries TRBV2 and TRBJ1-2; no reliable D call. Germline assignment: CDR1 SNHLY and CDR2 FYNNEI. Trimming took 6 bases from V and 3 from J, leaving 8 bases between them. This CDR3 spans 12 amino acids. CDR3 DNA: TGTGCCAGCAGGCCCACAGACTATGGCTACACCTTC. Its protein product is CASRPTDYGYTF.

This clonotype was found many times. The chain joins TRBV7-2 to TRBJ2-3, with 9 bases identical to TRBD1. The V segment lost 6 bases and the J segment 7 bases; nucleotides outside the gene matches: 17. Germline CDR1 is SGHTA and CDR2 is FQGNSA. The CDR3 has 17 amino acids. CDR3 amino acids: CASRYTGTGSSTNTQYF. The CDR3, as DNA: TGTGCCAGCAGGTACACCGGGACAGGGTCTTCAACAAATACGCAGTATTTT.

This clonotype was picked up a small number of times. This sequence joins TRBV9 and TRBJ1-6; possible D gene TRBD1, 6 bases. Looked up from germline, CDR1 is SGDLS and CDR2 is YYNGEE. This CDR3 is built from 15 residues. V was pared by 3 bases and J by 8 bases, with 15 bases between. DNA for the CDR3: TGTGCCAGCAGCGACAGGGAAAGTGGATATTCACCCCTCCACTTT. It yields the protein CASSDRESGYSPLHF. The full variable domain, its missing parts supplied by reference TRBV9 and TRBJ1-6, is DSGVTQTPKHLITATGQRVTLRCSPRSGDLSVYWYQQSLDQGLQFLIQYYNGEERAKGNILERFSAQQFPDLHSELNLSSLELGDSALYFCASSDRESGYSPLHFGNGTRLTVT.

This clonotype was found many times. V usage is TRBV5-6 and J usage is TRBJ2-7; TRBD2 matches 7 bases. There are 13 residues in the CDR3. Germline-derived CDR1 and CDR2 are SGHDT and YYEEEE. The ends lost 4 bases at V and 2 bases at J; junction bases unmatched: 3. The DNA of the CDR3 is TGTGCCAGCAGCCGGGGGGTCCCCTACGAGCAGTACTTC. It yields the protein CASSRGVPYEQYF.

This clonotype was recorded many times. V usage is TRBV14 and J usage is TRBJ1-4; D perhaps matches TRBD1 (5 bases). This CDR3 has 14 amino acids. Trimming took off 4 bases at V and 4 bases at J, with 10 bases between the two ends. CDR1 and CDR2 (germline): SGHDN, FVKESK. The CDR3 DNA follows: TGTGCCAGCAGCCGATGGGGGGATAATGAAAAACTGTTTTTT. This codes for CASSRWGDNEKLFF.

This clonotype was observed many times. The chain is built from TRBV7-2 and TRBJ1-5; 8 bases fit TRBD1. The CDR3 has 12 amino acids. Per germline, CDR1 SGHTA and CDR2 FQGNSA. V trimming: 5 bases; J trimming: 7 bases; junction bases outside the gene matches: 1. The CDR3 DNA follows: TGTGCCAGCAGCCCAGGGGGCCAGCCCCAGCATTTT. Its translation: CASSPGGQPQHF. The whole variable domain, remainder taken from reference TRBV7-2 and TRBJ1-5, is GAGVSQSPSNKVTEKGKDVELRCDPISGHTALYWYRQSLGQGLEFLIYFQGNSAPDKSGLPSDRFSAERTGGSVSTLTIQRTQQEDSAVYLCASSPGGQPQHFGDGTRLSIL.